These T cell receptor beta chains were read from a single sample in a study of T cell repertoires in cytomegalovirus infection. TCRdb fed the reads into MiXCR, producing one record per CDR3 protein. The sample contains some 400,000 distinct CDR3 sequences, around 18% of which appear only once. The sequencing sample was made of PBMCs. These receptors all come from a human donor in good health (CMV status not recorded). Some clones in this sample may be carry-over from other donors' samples. Both conserved end residues are trimmed from each CDR3. The order of the fields is V gene, J gene, CDR3 length, CDR3 protein.

v_call: TRBV23-1; j_call: TRBJ1-5; cdr3_length: 14; cdr3_aa: ASSQSGGRGYQPQH
v_call: TRBV7-2; j_call: TRBJ1-2; cdr3_length: 10; cdr3_aa: AGQRGSYGYT
v_call: TRBV7-9; j_call: TRBJ1-2; cdr3_length: 14; cdr3_aa: ASSFPAGPPNYGYT
v_call: TRBV7-9; j_call: TRBJ2-5; cdr3_length: 15; cdr3_aa: ASSHATGTVSRETQY
v_call: TRBV7-2; j_call: TRBJ2-7; cdr3_length: 13; cdr3_aa: ASSLVGTDSYEQY
v_call: TRBV6-1; j_call: TRBJ2-7; cdr3_length: 12; cdr3_aa: ASRAGRGLYEQY
v_call: TRBV19; j_call: TRBJ2-1; cdr3_length: 12; cdr3_aa: ASSSPGGNNEQF
v_call: TRBV3-1; j_call: TRBJ2-5; cdr3_length: 10; cdr3_aa: ASSQGVETQY
v_call: TRBV6-2/TRBV6-3; j_call: TRBJ2-7; cdr3_length: 10; cdr3_aa: ASCPHRHEQY
v_call: TRBV20-1; j_call: TRBJ1-1; cdr3_length: 11; cdr3_aa: SARTGFGTEAF
v_call: TRBV12-3/TRBV12-4; j_call: TRBJ1-5; cdr3_length: 12; cdr3_aa: ASSFFSLNQPQH
v_call: TRBV28; j_call: TRBJ2-1; cdr3_length: 13; cdr3_aa: ASTLGGGPYNEQF
v_call: TRBV7-2; j_call: TRBJ2-3; cdr3_length: 11; cdr3_aa: ASRLPSTDTQY
v_call: TRBV7-9; j_call: TRBJ2-7; cdr3_length: 15; cdr3_aa: ASSTPQGLAGHDEQY
v_call: TRBV11-3; j_call: TRBJ2-1; cdr3_length: 9; cdr3_aa: ASTSRPEQF
v_call: TRBV4-2; j_call: TRBJ2-5; cdr3_length: 13; cdr3_aa: ASRHGSRGTETQY
v_call: TRBV12-3/TRBV12-4; j_call: TRBJ2-5; cdr3_length: 13; cdr3_aa: ASSLAGSNQETQY
v_call: TRBV30; j_call: TRBJ2-5; cdr3_length: 13; cdr3_aa: AWSMGLAGSETQY
v_call: TRBV7-9; j_call: TRBJ1-5; cdr3_length: 12; cdr3_aa: ASSLGRSNQPQH
v_call: TRBV7-2; j_call: TRBJ2-7; cdr3_length: 13; cdr3_aa: ASSLAGVPAYEQY
v_call: TRBV20-1; j_call: TRBJ1-6; cdr3_length: 14; cdr3_aa: SAPERYKQYNSPLH
v_call: TRBV5-6; j_call: TRBJ2-2; cdr3_length: 11; cdr3_aa: ASSFRVIGELF
v_call: TRBV11-2; j_call: TRBJ2-2; cdr3_length: 13; cdr3_aa: ASSLVMGATGELF
v_call: TRBV29-1; j_call: TRBJ2-1; cdr3_length: 12; cdr3_aa: SVGRTLRYNEQF
v_call: TRBV6-1; j_call: TRBJ2-3; cdr3_length: 13; cdr3_aa: ASRDPGSGTDTQY
v_call: TRBV7-2; j_call: TRBJ2-5; cdr3_length: 11; cdr3_aa: ASSVLHRETQY
v_call: TRBV7-2; j_call: TRBJ2-3; cdr3_length: 11; cdr3_aa: ASTHGSTDTQY
v_call: TRBV28; j_call: TRBJ2-5; cdr3_length: 13; cdr3_aa: ASSRLGGLGETQY
v_call: TRBV7-9; j_call: TRBJ1-1; cdr3_length: 12; cdr3_aa: ASSLNQGNTEAF
v_call: TRBV7-6; j_call: TRBJ2-7; cdr3_length: 12; cdr3_aa: ASSLGTAGYEQY
v_call: TRBV9; j_call: TRBJ2-7; cdr3_length: 11; cdr3_aa: ASSDRGVNEQY
v_call: TRBV2; j_call: TRBJ2-5; cdr3_length: 13; cdr3_aa: ASSEDPGSQETQY